This record concerns one TCR beta chain sequence. What this receptor recognizes is not known. No clone much larger than this one lies a single base away; base qualities are absent. Whole blood was collected in K2EDTA tubes by collaborating institutions according to the institutions' own protocols. For TCRbeta analysis, collaborators shipped samples as frozen whole blood, isolated PBMCs, or DNA extracted from either of those sample types. The immunoSEQ Assay, a bias-controlled multiplex PCR, was used to amplify TCRbeta CDR3 regions from genomic DNA. The paper's data handling went like this. The number of nucleated cells in each sample was estimated from the amplification of reference gene primers within the assay. Sequence reads were collapsed and filtered to measure the absolute abundance of every unique TCRbeta CDR3 rearrangement. For each sample, productive Simpson clonality was calculated as the square root of Simpson's diversity index over productive rearrangements. This immuneACCESS table, as held by TCRdb, lists in-frame sequences with V and J called but not all clones. Of the missing ones, under half trace to an unresolved V gene in checked studies; the others have no known cause. V and J calls and clone size are as listed in that table; D and trimming were resolved from the DNA. This sample holds over 80,000 clones; 80% to 90% were observed only once. Together, the top ten hold 15% to 20% of the sample.

The data belong to a study of blood T cell repertoires in COVID-19 (dated by TCRdb to the early 2020s). General notes on the study: The collaborator samples originated in the United States, Italy and Spain and spanned the acute and convalescent phases of COVID-19. The repertoires were released in a freely available public database meant as a resource for research on the immune response to SARS-CoV-2. Subjects who had been exposed to COVID-19, were actively infected with it, or had recovered from it provided the deeply sampled blood TCRbeta repertoires that made up the dataset. Nearly every sample came with metadata listing a de-identified subject ID, COVID-19 status, age in years and sex. Where available, HLA class I and class II types were obtained from metadata supplied by the sample provider rather than from assay-based typing. The samples were drawn from two sources: the first 160 participants of the ongoing ImmuneRACE study, and 1,000 to 1,500 subjects contributed by 6 global collaborators. The prospective study material was composed of cDNA or gDNA derived from T cells, B-cell-depleted T cells, or PBMCs.

Spanning cysteine to phenylalanine, the CDR3 consists of 15 amino acids. Solely the CDR3 DNA is kept, with 45 bases framed from the first base. Sequences LNHDA (CDR1) and SQIVND (CDR2) are obtained from the germline V gene (reference sequence). The junction shows trimming of 4 bases on V and 5 bases on J, and the gene matches do not reach 11 bases of it. Points the paper makes about the study in general: How much clinical and demographic metadata was included differed by source and by participant, and the metadata was provided uncurated.

This sequence originates from a human donor in a cohort sampled during active COVID-19. The specimen sequenced was peripheral blood. This chain joins TRBV19 to TRBJ2-7; TRBD1 aligns with 7 central bases. This receptor carries the CDR3 CASSTRRQGVDEQYF. The nucleotide sequence is given as TGTGCCAGTAGTACCCGGCGACAGGGCGTCGACGAGCAGTACTTC.